This T cell receptor (beta chain) was retrieved from a study of blood T cell repertoires in COVID-19 (dated by TCRdb to 2020 to 2021). Regarding the complete study: Samples covering the acute and convalescent phases of COVID-19 were provided by collaborators in the United States, Italy and Spain. Samples came from the ongoing ImmuneRACE study (first 160 participants) plus 1,254 subjects from 6 global collaborators. HLA class I and class II types, where available, came from metadata supplied by the sample provider rather than from assay-based typing. The repertoires were released in a freely available public database meant as a resource for research on the immune response to SARS-CoV-2. Sample metadata almost always included a de-identified subject ID, COVID-19 status, age in years and sex. Deeply sampled blood TCRbeta repertoires from subjects exposed to, actively infected with, or recovered from COVID-19 were included in the dataset. The prospective study material was composed of cDNA or gDNA derived from T cells, B-cell-depleted T cells, or PBMCs.

Findings and caveats that apply to the study as a whole: The amount of clinical and demographic metadata varied by source and participant and was provided uncurated.

The CDR3 measures 17 amino acids from cysteine to phenylalanine. Just the 51-base CDR3 DNA is kept, in frame starting at base 1. Via the germline V gene (reference sequence), CDR1 is LGHDT and CDR2 YNNKEL. Trimming at the junction amounts to 4 bases on V and 0 bases on J, and the germline ends lie 13 bases apart. As concerns this clone: What antigen it recognizes has not been identified. No much larger clone is present one base from it, and per-base qualities are unavailable.

TCRbeta CDR3 regions were amplified from genomic DNA by means of the immunoSEQ Assay, a bias-controlled multiplex PCR. In the source study's methods: The number of nucleated cells in each sample was estimated from the amplification of reference gene primers within the assay. To quantify the absolute abundance of each unique TCRbeta CDR3 rearrangement, sequence reads were collapsed and filtered. For each sample, productive Simpson clonality was calculated as the square root of Simpson's diversity index across productive rearrangements. TCRdb took over this immuneACCESS table, retaining in-frame rearrangements with V and J assigned. Such tables are incomplete; in checked studies, under half of the missing clones stem from an unresolved V gene, and the remainder is unexplained. V and J calls and clone size are given by that table; D and trimming were obtained from the DNA. The sample table records under 250,000 clones; 92% of these occur just once. The ten largest account for 1.2% of the sample.

Collaborating institutions collected whole blood in K2EDTA tubes following their own protocols. Collaborator samples were shipped for TCRbeta analysis as frozen whole blood, isolated PBMCs, or DNA extracted from either sample type. The TCR originated in a young man with acute or convalescent COVID-19. The rearrangement combines TRBV3-1 (or the pseudogene TRBV3-2) with TRBJ2-6; the D gene is possibly TRBD2, with 5 bases matching. The sample was peripheral blood. CDR3 sequence: CASSRTRVSSGANVLTF. The DNA sequence is TGTGCCAGCAGCCGGACGAGGGTGAGCTCTGGGGCCAACGTCCTGACTTTC.